Below are 17 T cell receptor beta chains sequenced from a single sample in a study of shared clonotypes between healthy human individuals. Libraries were prepared by immunoSEQ multiplex PCR; TCRdb keeps only in-frame clonotypes and omits some of them. The repertoire includes 730,000 or so clones, 60% to 80% of them detected once, and about 1.8% sits in the top ten. The sequencing sample was made of memory CD4+ T cells sorted from blood. As to subset: CD45RA-negative fraction. The origin of the receptors is a young woman in good health.

The chain joins TRBV5-1 to TRBJ2-5; 9 positions match TRBD1. This CDR3 comprises 14 residues. Germline V gives CDR1 SGHRS, CDR2 YFSETQ. Losses at the gene ends were 4 bases for V and 5 bases for J; bases not matched to a gene: 6. The CDR3 DNA follows: TGCGCCAGCAGCCTGGACAGGGGCTTTGAGACCCAGTACTTC. Residues: CASSLDRGFETQYF. The whole variable domain, filled in from reference TRBV5-1 and TRBJ2-5, reads KAGVTQTPRYLIKTRGQQVTLSCSPISGHRSVSWYQQTPGQGLQFLFEYFSETQRNKGNFPGRFSGRQFSNSRSEMNVSTLELGDSALYLCASSLDRGFETQYFGPGTRLLVL.

The rearrangement joins TRBV18 to TRBJ1-2; no clear D. Germline V lookup: CDR1 KGHSH, CDR2 LQKENI. V lost 1 base to trimming and J lost 10 bases, with 10 bases between them. This CDR3 is 12 amino acids long. This chain's CDR3 is CASSPLDGNYTF. Here the CDR3 DNA reads TGTGCCAGCTCACCACTAGACGGAAACTACACCTTC.

The chain is built from TRBV30 and TRBJ2-5; D not certain. The J call is uncertain, as TRBJ2-7 better fits the DNA end. The germline V gene encodes CDR1 GTSNPN and CDR2 SVGIG (reference sequence). This CDR3 contains 12 residues. The CDR3 DNA reads as TGTGCCTGGAGTAGGGAAACCTACGAGCAGTACTTC. This codes for CAWSRETYEQYF.

This clone was counted between two and nine times. The chain recombines TRBV18 with TRBJ2-7; the D gene is possibly TRBD2 (6 bases). The CDR3 totals 13 residues. The V end lost 5 bases, the J end lost 3 bases, and 11 bases lay between the germline ends. Germline lookup yields CDR1 KGHSH and CDR2 LQKENI. The CDR3 DNA reads TGTGCCAGCTCATCGACTAGAAGCTACGAGCAGTACTTC. Its translation is CASSSTRSYEQYF.

This clone has ten or more counts. This chain connects TRBV7-2 to TRBJ2-4; D call uncertain. Germline CDR1 reads SGHTA; CDR2 reads FQGNSA. The CDR3 has 19 amino acids. V gave up 1 base and J gave up 6 bases, with 25 bases separating them. CDR3 loop: CASSLGPRMMLPQLNIQYF. CDR3 in DNA: TGTGCCAGCAGCTTAGGACCCCGCATGATGCTTCCCCAATTAAACATTCAGTACTTC.

This chain uses TRBV5-4 with TRBJ1-4; D unclear. The CDR3 has 12 residues. Germline V CDR1 and CDR2: SGHNT, YYREEE (reference sequence). V lost 6 bases and J lost 8, with 11 bases in between. The CDR3 loop is CASTNGREKLFF. The CDR3 coding sequence is TGTGCCAGCACAAACGGACGGGAAAAACTGTTTTTT.

The chain couples TRBV28 to TRBJ2-3; tentative D call: TRBD2 (5 bases). Germline V lookup: CDR1 MDHEN, CDR2 SYDVKM. The CDR3 has 17 amino acids. Trimming took 6 bases from V and 0 from J, leaving 19 bases between them. The CDR3 sequence: CASSSRSVASSTDTQYF. The CDR3 region has the DNA TGTGCCAGCAGCTCCCGTTCTGTAGCGTCTAGCACAGATACGCAGTATTTT. Full variable domain (outside the CDR3, taken from reference TRBV28 and TRBJ2-3): DVKVTQSSRYLVKRTGEKVFLECVQDMDHENMFWYRQDPGLGLRLIYFSYDVKMKEKGDIPEGYSVSREKKERFSLILESASTNQTSMYLCASSSRSVASSTDTQYFGPGTRLTVL.

The rearrangement joins TRBV19 to TRBJ2-3; a weak D match, TRBD1 (5 bases). Per germline, CDR1 LNHDA and CDR2 SQIVND (reference sequence). The CDR3 contains 17 residues. Trimming shortened V by 0 bases and J by 0 bases, and 13 bases separated the two germline ends. CDR3 residues: CASSIDQGGTSTDTQYF. The CDR3 DNA reads TGTGCCAGTAGTATAGATCAGGGCGGCACTAGCACAGATACGCAGTATTTT.

This clone was found a few times. This chain connects TRBV18 to TRBJ1-5; perhaps TRBD1 as D (5 bases). The CDR3 has 15 amino acids. Per the germline V gene, CDR1 is KGHSH and CDR2 is LQKENI. Trimming cost V 2 bases and J 2 bases, with 10 bases left between them. CDR3 bases: TGTGCCAGCTCACCAGGGGGAGTTGGCAATCAGCCCCAGCATTTT. This codes for CASSPGGVGNQPQHF. The variable domain in full, with the rest retrieved from reference TRBV18 and TRBJ1-5, is NAGVMQNPRHLVRRRGQEARLRCSPMKGHSHVYWYRQLPEEGLKFMVYLQKENIIDESGMPKERFSAEFPKEGPSILRIQQVVRGDSAAYFCASSPGGVGNQPQHFGDGTRLSIL.

This clone has more than one count but fewer than ten. CDR3: CASSLVLRTEQYF. CDR3 DNA: TGTGCCAGCAGCTTGGTTCTCAGAACCGAGCAGTACTTC. This rearrangement joins TRBV5-6 to TRBJ2-7, with no clear D. Trimming took 0 bases from V and 6 from J, leaving 10 bases between them. Per the germline V gene, CDR1 is SGHDT and CDR2 is YYEEEE. The CDR3 has 13 residues.

The chain uses TRBV7-9 and TRBJ1-4, with 12 bases fitting TRBD1. From germline, CDR1 is SEHNR and CDR2 FQNEAQ (reference sequence). The junction had 14 bases not matched to a gene; V was cut back by 5 bases and J by 16 bases. CDR3 length: 15 amino acids. For the CDR3, the DNA is TGTGCCAGCAGCGATGGAACCGGGACAGGGGGCGTTTCGTTTTTT. It is translated as CASSDGTGTGGVSFF.

This clone was seen a handful of times. The rearrangement links TRBV5-1 to TRBJ2-5, with D possibly being TRBD1 (6 bases). This CDR3 region has 12 residues. Trimming pared 4 bases from V and 5 bases from J, leaving 9 bases between. Germline V gene data show CDR1 as SGHRS and CDR2 as YFSETQ. DNA of the CDR3: TGCGCCAGCAGCGAAACAGGGGAGACCCAGTACTTC. Translating gives CASSETGETQYF.

This chain connects TRBV7-9 to TRBJ2-5; possibly TRBD1 for D (6 bases). The V and J ends lost 0 bases and 3 bases respectively, with 11 bases between them. CDR3 length equals 15 residues. The germline V gene has CDR1 SEHNR and CDR2 FQNEAQ (reference sequence). CDR3 DNA sequence: TGTGCCAGCAGCTTAGCGGTACAGGGTAAAGAGACCCAGTACTTC. Its translation is CASSLAVQGKETQYF.

This chain links TRBV30 with TRBJ1-4; the D is unclear. The CDR3 sequence is 13 residues long. CDR1 and CDR2 from the germline V gene are GTSNPN and SVGIG (reference sequence). V lost 0 bases to trimming and J lost 8 bases, with 10 bases between them. CDR3 sequence (DNA): TGTGCCTGGAGTGTAGACCATAAGGAAAAACTGTTTTTT. Translating gives CAWSVDHKEKLFF.

This clone showed up just a few times. Distinct nucleotide sequences in the sample also encode this CDR3. The chain combines TRBV19 with TRBJ2-3; 7 bases match TRBD2. The ends lost 6 bases at V and 0 bases at J; junction bases unmatched: 3. The germline V gene has CDR1 LNHDA and CDR2 SQIVND (reference sequence). The length of the CDR3 is 14 residues. As DNA, the CDR3 is TGTGCCAGTAGACCTAGCGGTAGCACAGATACGCAGTATTTT. Translation: CASRPSGSTDTQYF.

This clone was counted only a few times. V is TRBV14 and J is TRBJ2-1, with TRBD1 matching over 9 bases. V trimming: 5 bases; J trimming: 4 bases; junction bases outside the gene matches: 3. Germline CDR1 SGHDN, CDR2 FVKESK. This CDR3 spans 14 amino acids. The CDR3 sequence is CASSSGTGYNEQFF. The CDR3 coding sequence is TGTGCCAGCAGCTCCGGGACAGGGTACAATGAGCAGTTCTTC.

V is TRBV5-1 and J is TRBJ1-2, with TRBD1 identical over 8 bases. V was pared by 4 bases and J by 10 bases, with 9 bases of the junction left unmatched. The CDR3 consists of 13 residues. CDR1 and CDR2 from the germline V gene are SGHRS and YFSETQ. The CDR3 loop is CASSHGTGLYYTF. DNA of the CDR3: TGCGCCAGCAGCCACGGGACAGGCCTATACTACACCTTC.